The following is a T cell receptor (beta chain) sequence with its context. The same CDR3 arises from other DNA sequences in this sample as well. In each case, RNA was isolated and then reverse transcribed into cDNA as the sequencing template. Generated by immunoSEQ multiplex PCR, the TCRdb table keeps only in-frame clones and is missing some. The table includes 180,000 or so clones, 58% detected once. Treatment denoted: oral pan-JAK inhibitor, 5-10 mg twice daily. The data originate from a study of CD8+ T cells in alopecia areata. Study background: Oral tofacitinib, 5 to 10 mg twice daily, was given in an open-label trial.

The length of the CDR3 is 11 residues. Germline CDR1 SGHRS, CDR2 YFSETQ. Trimming cost V 3 bases and J 4 bases, with 5 bases left between them. V is TRBV5-1 and J is TRBJ2-7; D remains unclear. Sequenced here: CD4+ T cells sorted from blood, sampled at week 24, from a patient treated with tofacitinib. This receptor was obtained from a human donor with alopecia areata. The CDR3 DNA reads as TGCGCCAGCAGCTCCCAGTACGAGCAGTACTTC. As protein: CASSSQYEQYF.